One T cell receptor (beta chain) is described in this entry. The sample comes from a study of blood T cell repertoires in COVID-19. Clones were sequenced by immunoSEQ multiplex PCR, and TCRdb holds only the in-frame ones, with some missing. Here the sample spans under 100,000 clones, 80% to 90% being singletons. Losses at the gene ends were 0 bases for V and 9 bases for J; bases not matched to a gene: 8. The CDR3 contains 14 residues. Germline V gene lookup returns CDR1 SGDLS and CDR2 YYNGEE. The receptor comes from a human donor in a cohort sampled during active COVID-19. The V gene is TRBV9, the J gene TRBJ1-2; 7 nucleotides align to TRBD1. Sequenced sample: peripheral blood. The CDR3 sequence: CASSVGGGQGSYTF. For the CDR3, the DNA is TGTGCCAGCAGCGTAGGAGGGGGCCAGGGAAGCTACACCTTC.